These 17 T cell receptor beta chains share one sample of origin, sequenced in a study of blood T cell repertoires in COVID-19. TCRdb's table, derived via immunoSEQ multiplex PCR, lists solely in-frame clones and lacks some. Among around 300,000 clones listed, around 90% were seen once. Sequencing was performed on PBMCs or T cells enriched from blood (not recorded which). These receptors all come from a man aged 25 to 40 who had recovered from COVID-19.

The chain links TRBV4-1 to TRBJ1-1, with a weak D call TRBD1 (6 bases). There are 17 residues in the CDR3. The germline V gene encodes CDR1 MGHRA and CDR2 YSYEKL. Trimming took 1 base from V and 2 from J, leaving 17 bases between them. CDR3 loop: CASSQGRSGAFNTEAFF. Here the CDR3 DNA reads TGCGCCAGCAGCCAAGGACGGTCAGGGGCGTTTAACACTGAAGCTTTCTTT.

This clone was counted a single time. The chain employs TRBV5-1 and TRBJ2-7; D is possibly TRBD1 (6 bases). This CDR3 contains 15 residues. The germline gives CDR1 SGHRS, CDR2 YFSETQ. V was trimmed by 0 bases and J by 3 bases, leaving 13 bases between them. CDR3 nucleotide sequence: TGCGCCAGCAGCTTGGTCCCGGGACAAAACTACGAGCAGTACTTC. Its protein product is CASSLVPGQNYEQYF.

The chain is built from TRBV10-2 and TRBJ2-3; 8 bases map to TRBD2. Germline values: CDR1 WSHSY, CDR2 SAAADI. This CDR3 comprises 16 residues. The V and J ends lost 3 bases and 2 bases, in that order; junction bases with no gene match: 7. In DNA form, the CDR3 reads TGCGCCAGCAGTGATCGGGGGGGGTACCCCACAGATACGCAGTATTTT. As protein: CASSDRGGYPTDTQYF.

The V and J genes are TRBV6-1 and TRBJ1-6; D gene uncertain. The germline V and J ends were trimmed by 0 bases and 4 bases, with 7 bases remaining between them. The germline CDR1 and CDR2 sequences are MNHNS and SASEGT. The CDR3 is made up of 15 amino acids. CDR3 in amino acids: CASSEARYYNSPLHF. The CDR3 DNA sequence: TGTGCCAGCAGTGAAGCGAGATATTATAATTCACCCCTCCACTTT.

The chain joins TRBV27 to TRBJ2-3, with 10 bases that match TRBD2. Germline V gene sequence: CDR1 MNHEY, CDR2 SMNVEV (reference sequence). CDR3 length: 14 amino acids. V was clipped by 4 bases and J by 4 bases; unmatched bases: 2. The CDR3 DNA is TGTGCCAGCAGTTCCAGCGGGGGGGCAGATACGCAGTATTTT. It translates to CASSSSGGADTQYF.

This sequence joins TRBV6-2 or TRBV6-3 and TRBJ2-1, with 12 bases fitting TRBD2. V lost 5 bases, J lost 2 bases, and 4 bases stayed unmatched. Germline CDR1 is MNHEY and CDR2 is SVGEGT. The CDR3 is 16 residues long. DNA of the CDR3: TGTGCCAGCAGTCCACGACTAGCGGGGGCCTACAATGAGCAGTTCTTC. The encoded protein is CASSPRLAGAYNEQFF.

The chain has TRBV9 and TRBJ1-2; D uncertain. Between the trimmed V and J ends, which lost 0 bases and 5 bases, there was a span of 14 bases. The CDR3 runs to 15 residues. CDR1 and CDR2 from the germline V gene are SGDLS and YYNGEE. CDR3 in amino acids: CASSVAKDRSYGYTF. CDR3 coding DNA: TGTGCCAGCAGCGTAGCTAAGGATCGGAGTTATGGCTACACCTTC.

This clone has just a few counts. The V gene is TRBV5-1, the J gene TRBJ1-3, with 9 positions matching TRBD1. The CDR3 loop spans 14 amino acids. Germline V gene lookup returns CDR1 SGHRS and CDR2 YFSETQ. V trimming: 4 bases; J trimming: 2 bases; junction bases outside the gene matches: 1. CDR3 sequence reads: CASSGDRAGNTIYF. In nucleotides, the CDR3 is TGCGCCAGCAGCGGGGACAGGGCTGGAAACACCATATATTTT.

The chain uses TRBV28 and TRBJ1-1; D gene ambiguous. The germline V gene has CDR1 MDHEN and CDR2 SYDVKM. The CDR3 totals 15 residues. V lost 7 bases to trimming and J lost 0 bases, with 15 bases between them. CDR3 sequence reads: CASTRKFGMNTEAFF. CDR3 coding DNA: TGTGCCAGCACACGAAAATTTGGCATGAACACTGAAGCTTTCTTT.

V gene TRBV7-8 combines with J gene TRBJ2-2, with D possibly TRBD1 on 6 matching bases. There are 15 residues in the CDR3. Germline-derived CDR1 and CDR2 are SGHVS and FQNEAQ. The ends were cut back, 8 bases at V and 5 bases at J, with 18 bases in the middle. CDR3 loop: CASRMRDISTGELFF. For the CDR3, the DNA is TGTGCCAGCCGTATGAGGGACATATCGACCGGGGAGCTGTTTTTT.

V gene TRBV11-2 combines with J gene TRBJ1-1, with D possibly TRBD1 on 5 matching bases. V lost 5 bases to trimming and J lost 5 bases, with 24 bases between them. Germline V gene lookup returns CDR1 SGHAT and CDR2 FQNNGV. This CDR3 spans 17 amino acids. CDR3 sequence reads: CASSPKGATILGTEAFF. The CDR3 nucleotides read TGTGCCAGCAGCCCAAAAGGGGCGACAATCCTCGGGACTGAAGCTTTCTTT. The full variable domain, in which reference TRBV11-2 and TRBJ1-1 provide the parts outside the CDR3, is EAGVAQSPRYKIIEKRQSVAFWCNPISGHATLYWYQQILGQGPKLLIQFQNNGVVDDSQLPKDRFSAERLKGVDSTLKIQPAKLEDSAVYLCASSPKGATILGTEAFFGQGTRLTVV.

This chain joins TRBV19 and TRBJ1-5, with D maybe TRBD1 (6 bases). The V end was cut by 7 bases, the J end by 0 bases, with 19 bases between. This CDR3 is built from 17 residues. Looked up from germline, CDR1 is LNHDA and CDR2 is SQIVND (reference sequence). The CDR3 bases are TGTGCCAGTACGAACCCCGGGACACCCTATAGCAATCAGCCCCAGCATTTT. Translated: CASTNPGTPYSNQPQHF.

This clone was observed once. V gene TRBV13 combines with J gene TRBJ2-5, with 7 bases aligning to TRBD2. Germline CDR1 and CDR2: PRHDT and FYEKMQ (reference sequence). This CDR3 contains 17 residues. The V and J ends lost 1 base and 1 base, in that order; junction bases with no gene match: 9. CDR3 in DNA: TGTGCCAGCAGCTTAGCGGGGGACTACAACCTCCAAGAGACCCAGTACTTC. This translates into CASSLAGDYNLQETQYF.

V usage is TRBV7-2 and J usage is TRBJ2-1; 7 bases are a match to TRBD2. V lost 0 bases, J lost 5 bases, and 1 base stayed unmatched. Germline lookup yields CDR1 SGHTA and CDR2 FQGNSA. The CDR3 covers 14 residues. CDR3 region: CASSLAAGNNEQFF. In DNA, the CDR3 is TGTGCCAGCAGCTTAGCAGCGGGGAACAATGAGCAGTTCTTC.

The V and J genes are TRBV15 and TRBJ1-3; no clear D. Trimming stripped 0 bases from V and 4 bases from J, with 10 bases between. The CDR3 loop spans 15 amino acids. Germline CDR1 reads LNHNV; CDR2 reads YYDKDF (reference sequence). DNA for the CDR3: TGTGCCACCAGCAGAGATTGGCAGAGGGGAAACACCATATATTTT. It translates to CATSRDWQRGNTIYF.

The chain recombines TRBV6-5 with TRBJ2-5, with 7 bases identical to TRBD1. Trimming at V came to 2 bases and at J to 3 bases, leaving 6 bases not matched to a gene. Germline V lookup: CDR1 MNHEY, CDR2 SVGAGI. The CDR3 is 15 residues long. Here the CDR3 reads CASSYGGQGEETQYF. The CDR3 nucleotides read TGTGCCAGCAGTTACGGTGGGCAGGGGGAAGAGACCCAGTACTTC.

This chain joins TRBV6-5 and TRBJ2-1; TRBD1 is a possible D gene (6 bases). Germline CDR1 and CDR2: MNHEY and SVGAGI. Trimming stripped 5 bases from V and 3 bases from J, with 8 bases between. The CDR3 extends over 13 amino acids. The CDR3 coding sequence is TGTGCCAGCAGTACAGGGATCTACAATGAGCAGTTCTTC. Its translation is CASSTGIYNEQFF.